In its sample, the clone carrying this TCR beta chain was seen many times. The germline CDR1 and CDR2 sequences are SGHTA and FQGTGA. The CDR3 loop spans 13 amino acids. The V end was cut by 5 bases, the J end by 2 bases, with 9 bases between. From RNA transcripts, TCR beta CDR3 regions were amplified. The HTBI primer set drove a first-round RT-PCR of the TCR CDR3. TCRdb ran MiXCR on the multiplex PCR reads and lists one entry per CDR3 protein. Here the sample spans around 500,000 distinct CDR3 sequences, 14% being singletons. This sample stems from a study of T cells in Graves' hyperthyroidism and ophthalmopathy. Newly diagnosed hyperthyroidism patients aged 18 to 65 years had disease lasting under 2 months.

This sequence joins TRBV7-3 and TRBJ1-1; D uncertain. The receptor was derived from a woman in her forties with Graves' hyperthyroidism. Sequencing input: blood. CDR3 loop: CASSLDVNTEAFF. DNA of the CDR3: TGTGCCAGCAGCCTTGACGTAAACACTGAAGCTTTCTTT. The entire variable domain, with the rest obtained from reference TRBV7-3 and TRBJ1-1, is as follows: GAGVSQTPSNKVTEKGKYVELRCDPISGHTALYWYRQSLGQGPEFLIYFQGTGAADDSGLPNDRFFAVRPEGSVSTLKIQRTERGDSAVYLCASSLDVNTEAFFGQGTRLTVV.